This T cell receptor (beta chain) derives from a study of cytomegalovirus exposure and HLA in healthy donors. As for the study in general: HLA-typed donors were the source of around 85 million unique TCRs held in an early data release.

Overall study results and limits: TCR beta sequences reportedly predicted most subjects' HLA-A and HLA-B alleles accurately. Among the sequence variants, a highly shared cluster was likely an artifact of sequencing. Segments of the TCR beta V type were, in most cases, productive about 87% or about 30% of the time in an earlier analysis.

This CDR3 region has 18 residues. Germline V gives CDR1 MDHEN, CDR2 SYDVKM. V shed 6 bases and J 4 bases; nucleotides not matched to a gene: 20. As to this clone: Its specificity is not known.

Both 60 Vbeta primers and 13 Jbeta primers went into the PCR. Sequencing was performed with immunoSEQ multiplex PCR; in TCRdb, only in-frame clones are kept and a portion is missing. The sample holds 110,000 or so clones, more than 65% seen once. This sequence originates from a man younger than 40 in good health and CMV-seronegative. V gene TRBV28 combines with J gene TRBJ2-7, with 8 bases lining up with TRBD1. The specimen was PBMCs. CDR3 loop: CASRLTGGMQGAGYEQYF. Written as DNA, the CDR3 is TGTGCCAGCAGACTTACAGGGGGTATGCAGGGGGCTGGGTACGAGCAGTACTTC.